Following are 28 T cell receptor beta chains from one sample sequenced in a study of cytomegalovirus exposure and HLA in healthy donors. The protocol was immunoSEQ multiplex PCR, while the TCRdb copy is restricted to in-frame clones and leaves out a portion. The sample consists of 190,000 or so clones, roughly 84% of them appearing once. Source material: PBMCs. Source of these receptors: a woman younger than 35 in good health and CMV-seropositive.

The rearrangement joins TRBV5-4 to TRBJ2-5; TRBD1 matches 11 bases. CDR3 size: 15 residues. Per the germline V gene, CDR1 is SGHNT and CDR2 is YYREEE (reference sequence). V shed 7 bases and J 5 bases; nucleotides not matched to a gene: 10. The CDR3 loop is CASRWKGQGEETQYF. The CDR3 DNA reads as TGTGCCAGCCGCTGGAAGGGACAGGGGGAGGAGACCCAGTACTTC.

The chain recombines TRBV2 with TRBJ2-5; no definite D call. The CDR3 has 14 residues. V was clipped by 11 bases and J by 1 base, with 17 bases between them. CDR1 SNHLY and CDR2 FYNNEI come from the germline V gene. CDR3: CACQLIRSQETQYF. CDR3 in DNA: TGTGCCTGCCAACTAATTCGGAGCCAAGAGACCCAGTACTTC.

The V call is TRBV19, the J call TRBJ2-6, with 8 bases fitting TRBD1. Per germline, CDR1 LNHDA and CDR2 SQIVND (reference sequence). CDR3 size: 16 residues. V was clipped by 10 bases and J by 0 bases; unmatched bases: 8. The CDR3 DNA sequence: TGTGCCACCCGCCCGGGACAGGCCTCTGGGGCCAACGTCCTGACTTTC. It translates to CATRPGQASGANVLTF.

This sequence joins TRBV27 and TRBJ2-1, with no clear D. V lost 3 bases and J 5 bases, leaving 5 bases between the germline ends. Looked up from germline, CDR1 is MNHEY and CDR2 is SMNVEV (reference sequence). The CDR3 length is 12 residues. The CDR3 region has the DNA TGTGCCAGCAGTTTCCTAAACAATGAGCAGTTCTTC. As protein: CASSFLNNEQFF.

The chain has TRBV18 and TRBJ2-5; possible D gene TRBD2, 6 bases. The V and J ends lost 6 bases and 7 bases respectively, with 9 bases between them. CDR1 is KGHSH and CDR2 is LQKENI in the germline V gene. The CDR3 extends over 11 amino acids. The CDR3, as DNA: TGTGCCAGCTCTGGGGAGGCGACCCAGTACTTC. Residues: CASSGEATQYF.

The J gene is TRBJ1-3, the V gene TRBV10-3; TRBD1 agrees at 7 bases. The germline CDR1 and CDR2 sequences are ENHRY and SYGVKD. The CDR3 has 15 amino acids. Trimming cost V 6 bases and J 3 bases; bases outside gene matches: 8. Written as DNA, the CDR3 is TGTGCCATCAGACCGGCCGGGGACAGTGGAAACACCATATATTTT. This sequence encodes CAIRPAGDSGNTIYF.

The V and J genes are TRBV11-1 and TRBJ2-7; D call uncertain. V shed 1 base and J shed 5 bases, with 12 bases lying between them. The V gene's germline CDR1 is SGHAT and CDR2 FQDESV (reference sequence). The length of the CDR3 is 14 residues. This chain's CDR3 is CASSLGPAAHEQYF. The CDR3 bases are TGTGCCAGCAGCTTAGGTCCCGCGGCCCACGAGCAGTACTTC.

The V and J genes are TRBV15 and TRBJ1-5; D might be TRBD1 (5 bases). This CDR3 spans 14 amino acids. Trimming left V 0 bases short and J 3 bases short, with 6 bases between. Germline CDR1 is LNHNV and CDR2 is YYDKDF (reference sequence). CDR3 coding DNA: TGTGCCACCAGCAGAGACAGGGTCAATCAGCCCCAGCATTTT. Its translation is CATSRDRVNQPQHF.

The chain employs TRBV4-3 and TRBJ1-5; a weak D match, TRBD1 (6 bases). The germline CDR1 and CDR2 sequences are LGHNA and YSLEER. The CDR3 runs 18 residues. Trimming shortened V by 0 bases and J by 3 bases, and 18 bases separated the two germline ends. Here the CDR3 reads CASSQDYRDGYNNQPQHF. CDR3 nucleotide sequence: TGCGCCAGCAGCCAAGACTACAGGGATGGGTATAACAATCAGCCCCAGCATTTT.

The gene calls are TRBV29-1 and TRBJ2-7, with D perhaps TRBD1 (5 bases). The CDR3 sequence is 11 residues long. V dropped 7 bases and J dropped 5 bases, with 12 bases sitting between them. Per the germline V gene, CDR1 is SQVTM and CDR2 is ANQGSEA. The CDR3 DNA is TGCAGCGGCCAGGGTTCACACGAGCAGTACTTC. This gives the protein CSGQGSHEQYF.

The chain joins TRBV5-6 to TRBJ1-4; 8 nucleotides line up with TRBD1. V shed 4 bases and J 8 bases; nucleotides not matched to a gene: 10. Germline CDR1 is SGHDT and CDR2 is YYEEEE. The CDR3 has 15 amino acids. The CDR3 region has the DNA TGTGCCAGCAGCGAGATGGACAGGGTCGGCGAAAAACTGTTTTTT. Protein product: CASSEMDRVGEKLFF. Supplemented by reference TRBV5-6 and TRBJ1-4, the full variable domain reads DAGVTQSPTHLIKTRGQQVTLRCSPKSGHDTVSWYQQALGQGPQFIFQYYEEEERQRGNFPDRFSGHQFPNYSSELNVNALLLGDSALYLCASSEMDRVGEKLFFGSGTQLSVL.

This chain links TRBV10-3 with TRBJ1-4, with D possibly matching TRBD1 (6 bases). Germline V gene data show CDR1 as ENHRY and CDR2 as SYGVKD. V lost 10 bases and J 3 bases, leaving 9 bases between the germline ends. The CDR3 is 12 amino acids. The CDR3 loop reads CASQGSNEKLFF. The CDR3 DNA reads TGTGCCAGCCAGGGGTCTAATGAAAAACTGTTTTTT.

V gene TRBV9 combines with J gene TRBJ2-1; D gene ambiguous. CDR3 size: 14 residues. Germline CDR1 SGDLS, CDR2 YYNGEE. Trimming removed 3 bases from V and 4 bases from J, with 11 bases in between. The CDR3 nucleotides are TGTGCCAGCAGCGCGGGTTCTACGTACAATGAGCAGTTCTTC. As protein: CASSAGSTYNEQFF.

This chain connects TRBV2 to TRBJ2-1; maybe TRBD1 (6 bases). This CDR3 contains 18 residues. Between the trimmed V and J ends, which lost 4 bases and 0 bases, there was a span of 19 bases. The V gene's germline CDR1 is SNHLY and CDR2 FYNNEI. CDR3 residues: CASSGTGSQGSSYNEQFF. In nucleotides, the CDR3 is TGTGCCAGCAGTGGCACCGGGTCGCAGGGGAGCTCCTACAATGAGCAGTTCTTC.

For the CDR3, the DNA is TGTGCCACAGAAAGGGGAGAGACCCAGTACTTC. Residues: CATERGETQYF. This chain connects TRBV19 to TRBJ2-5; possibly TRBD1 for D (5 bases). Germline assignment: CDR1 LNHDA and CDR2 SQIVND (reference sequence). There are 11 residues in the CDR3. The V and J ends lost 10 bases and 4 bases respectively, with 10 bases between them.

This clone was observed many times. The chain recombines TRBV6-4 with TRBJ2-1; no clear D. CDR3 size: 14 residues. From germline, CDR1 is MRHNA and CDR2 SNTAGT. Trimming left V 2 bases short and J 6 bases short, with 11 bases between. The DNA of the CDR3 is TGTGCCAGCAGTGACGGCGGAGCAAGCAATGAGCAGTTCTTC. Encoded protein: CASSDGGASNEQFF.

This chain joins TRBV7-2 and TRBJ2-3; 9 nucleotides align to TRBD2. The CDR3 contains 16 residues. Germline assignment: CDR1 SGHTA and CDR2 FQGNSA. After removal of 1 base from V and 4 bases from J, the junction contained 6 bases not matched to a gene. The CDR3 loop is CASSLGLRGGADTQYF. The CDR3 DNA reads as TGTGCCAGCAGCTTAGGGCTTCGCGGGGGGGCAGATACGCAGTATTTT.

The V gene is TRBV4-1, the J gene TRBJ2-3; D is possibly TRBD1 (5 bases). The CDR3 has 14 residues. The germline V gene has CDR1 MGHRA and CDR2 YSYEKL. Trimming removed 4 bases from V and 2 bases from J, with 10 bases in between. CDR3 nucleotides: TGCGCCAGCAGCCGGACAATCTACACAGATACGCAGTATTTT. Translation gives CASSRTIYTDTQYF.

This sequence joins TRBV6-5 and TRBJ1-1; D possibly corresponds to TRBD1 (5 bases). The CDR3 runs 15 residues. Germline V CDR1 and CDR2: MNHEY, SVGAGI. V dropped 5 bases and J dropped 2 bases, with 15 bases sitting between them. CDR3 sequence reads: CASSPTTGRNTEAFF. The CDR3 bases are TGTGCCAGCAGTCCAACCACAGGCAGAAACACTGAAGCTTTCTTT.

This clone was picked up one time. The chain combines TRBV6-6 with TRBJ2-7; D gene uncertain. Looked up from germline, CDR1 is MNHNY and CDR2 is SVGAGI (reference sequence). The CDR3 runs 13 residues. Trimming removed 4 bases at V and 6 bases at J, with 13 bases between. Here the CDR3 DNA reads TGTGCCAGCAGTTCCTCCGGAGATCTCGAGCAGTACTTC. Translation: CASSSSGDLEQYF.

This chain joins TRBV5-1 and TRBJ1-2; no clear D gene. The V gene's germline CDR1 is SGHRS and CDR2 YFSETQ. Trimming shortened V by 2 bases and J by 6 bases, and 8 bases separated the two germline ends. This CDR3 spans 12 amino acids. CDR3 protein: CASSFAQDGYTF. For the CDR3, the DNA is TGCGCCAGCAGCTTCGCCCAGGATGGCTACACCTTC.

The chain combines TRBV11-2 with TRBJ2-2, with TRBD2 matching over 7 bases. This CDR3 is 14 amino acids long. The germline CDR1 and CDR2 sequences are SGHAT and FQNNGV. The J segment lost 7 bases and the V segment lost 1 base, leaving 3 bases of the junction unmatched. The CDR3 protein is CASSLGSGFGELFF. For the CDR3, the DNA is TGTGCCAGCAGCTTAGGTAGCGGGTTCGGGGAGCTGTTTTTT.

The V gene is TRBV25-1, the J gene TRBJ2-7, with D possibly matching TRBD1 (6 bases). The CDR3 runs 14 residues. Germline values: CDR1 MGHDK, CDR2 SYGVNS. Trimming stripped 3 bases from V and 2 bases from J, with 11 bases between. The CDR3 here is CASSDPGAAYEQYF. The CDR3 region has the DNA TGTGCCAGCAGTGACCCAGGGGCTGCCTACGAGCAGTACTTC.

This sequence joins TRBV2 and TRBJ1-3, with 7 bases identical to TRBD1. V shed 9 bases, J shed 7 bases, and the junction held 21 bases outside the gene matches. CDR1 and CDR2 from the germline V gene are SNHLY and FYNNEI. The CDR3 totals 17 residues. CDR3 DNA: TGTGCCAGAAAAAATTGGGACAGCTTGGAAGAACCGAACACCATATATTTT. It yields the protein CARKNWDSLEEPNTIYF.

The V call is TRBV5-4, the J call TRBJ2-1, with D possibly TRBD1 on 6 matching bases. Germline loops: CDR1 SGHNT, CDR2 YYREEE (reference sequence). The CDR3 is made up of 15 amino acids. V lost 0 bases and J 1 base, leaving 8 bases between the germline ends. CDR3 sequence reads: CASSLDRESYNEQFF. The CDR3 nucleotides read TGTGCCAGCAGCTTGGACAGGGAATCCTACAATGAGCAGTTCTTC. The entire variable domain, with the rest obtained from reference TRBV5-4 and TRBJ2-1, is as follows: ETGVTQSPTHLIKTRGQQVTLRCSSQSGHNTVSWYQQALGQGPQFIFQYYREEENGRGNFPPRFSGLQFPNYSSELNVNALELDDSALYLCASSLDRESYNEQFFGPGTRLTVL.

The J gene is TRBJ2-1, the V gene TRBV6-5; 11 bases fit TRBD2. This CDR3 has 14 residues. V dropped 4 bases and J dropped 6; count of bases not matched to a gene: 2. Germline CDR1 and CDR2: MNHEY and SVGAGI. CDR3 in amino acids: CASSLAGGPNEQFF. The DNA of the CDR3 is TGTGCCAGCAGTTTAGCGGGGGGGCCCAATGAGCAGTTCTTC.

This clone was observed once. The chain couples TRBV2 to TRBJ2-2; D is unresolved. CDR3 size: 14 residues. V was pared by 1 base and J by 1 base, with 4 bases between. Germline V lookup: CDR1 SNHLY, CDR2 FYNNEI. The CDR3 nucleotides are TGTGCCAGCAGTGAAGGACAGAACACCGGGGAGCTGTTTTTT. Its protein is CASSEGQNTGELFF.

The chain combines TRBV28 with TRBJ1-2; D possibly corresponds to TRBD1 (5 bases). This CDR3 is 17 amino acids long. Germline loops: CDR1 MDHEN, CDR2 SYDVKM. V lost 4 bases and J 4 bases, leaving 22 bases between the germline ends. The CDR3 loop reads CASSYGGEYGAGYGYTF. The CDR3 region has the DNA TGTGCCAGCAGTTATGGGGGGGAGTACGGGGCTGGCTATGGCTACACCTTC.